This T cell receptor (beta chain) comes out of a study of blood T cell repertoires in COVID-19. Turning to the study itself: COVID-19 samples collected from the United States, Italy and Spain covered acute and convalescent phases. T cells, B-cell-depleted T cells, or PBMCs provided the cDNA or gDNA that served as material.

About this clone itself: Other nucleotide sequences from this sample produce the same CDR3.

As originally analysed: Amplifying reference gene primers gave estimates of nucleated cell counts. The assay was immunoSEQ multiplex PCR, and TCRdb's table has in-frame clones only and misses some. That table gives V, J and clone size, and the DNA gave D and trimming. This table has around 190,000 clones, approximately 82% appearing once. The germline V and J ends were trimmed by 0 bases and 1 base, with 4 bases remaining between them. Germline CDR1 is MNHEY and CDR2 is SMNVEV (reference sequence). CDR3 length equals 13 residues. The sample consisted of peripheral blood. V gene TRBV27 combines with J gene TRBJ2-7, with D unclear. This TCR was recovered from a human donor in a cohort sampled during active COVID-19. The CDR3 spells CASSLSQSYEQYF. CDR3 DNA: TGTGCCAGCAGTTTATCACAGTCCTACGAGCAGTACTTC.